This T cell receptor beta chain was found in a study of response to subunit inactivated influenza vaccine. Regarding the study as a whole: Each seasonal influenza vaccination recruits few new T cells, the authors suggested.

Germline V gene data show CDR1 as MNHEY and CDR2 as SVGEGT. Trimming cost V 4 bases and J 8 bases; bases outside gene matches: 5. CDR3 length equals 15 residues. TCRdb re-called the RT-PCR reads through MiXCR, storing one row per CDR3 protein. The data contain some 800,000 distinct CDR3 sequences, about 20% of them singletons. Worth noting for this clonotype: Its antigen is unknown.

Sequencing used PBMCs from blood, obtained more than 4 days after vaccination. This chain connects TRBV6-2 or TRBV6-3 to TRBJ2-1, with 13 positions matching TRBD2. The TCR was taken from a man in his forties or fifties who received an inactivated influenza vaccine. The chain's CDR3 is CASSSIGLAGDEQFF. The CDR3, as DNA: TGTGCCAGCAGTTCTATCGGACTAGCGGGAGATGAGCAGTTCTTC.